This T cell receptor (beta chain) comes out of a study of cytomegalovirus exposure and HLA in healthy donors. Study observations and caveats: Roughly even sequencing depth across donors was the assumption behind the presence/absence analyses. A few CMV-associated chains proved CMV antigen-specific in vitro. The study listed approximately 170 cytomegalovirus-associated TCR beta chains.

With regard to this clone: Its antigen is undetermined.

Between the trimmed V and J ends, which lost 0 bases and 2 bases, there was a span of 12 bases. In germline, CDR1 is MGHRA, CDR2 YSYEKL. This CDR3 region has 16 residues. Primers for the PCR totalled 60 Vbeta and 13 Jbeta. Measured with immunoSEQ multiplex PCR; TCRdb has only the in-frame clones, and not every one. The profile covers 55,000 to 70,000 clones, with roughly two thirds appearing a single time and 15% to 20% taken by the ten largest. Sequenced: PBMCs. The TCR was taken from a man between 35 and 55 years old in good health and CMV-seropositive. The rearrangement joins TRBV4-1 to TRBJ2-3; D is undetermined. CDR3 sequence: CASSQESLLLTDTQYF. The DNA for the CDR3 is TGCGCCAGCAGCCAAGAATCCTTACTTCTCACAGATACGCAGTATTTT.